Listed here are 5 T cell receptor beta chains from one sample, sequenced in a study of response to subunit inactivated influenza vaccine. Via MiXCR, TCRdb re-called the RT-PCR reads, giving one row per CDR3 protein. Found here are 200,000 to 300,000 distinct CDR3 sequences, 12% of them singletons; the top ten hold about 8%. Sequenced here: non-naive T cells sorted from PBMCs, sampled around two weeks before vaccination. The receptors shown here come from a man aged 50 to 59 who received an inactivated influenza vaccine.

The V gene is TRBV10-3, the J gene TRBJ1-1, with D possibly matching TRBD1 (5 bases). The CDR3 has 13 residues. Germline-derived CDR1 and CDR2 are ENHRY and SYGVKD. The V and J ends lost 7 bases and 5 bases respectively, with 14 bases between them. CDR3 region: CAIKDRSGTEAFF. CDR3 bases: TGTGCCATCAAAGACAGATCGGGTACTGAAGCTTTCTTT.

This clonotype was seen only a few times. V gene TRBV4-3 combines with J gene TRBJ2-2; TRBD1 matches at 7 bases. Germline CDR1 LGHNA, CDR2 YSLEER. The CDR3 extends over 17 amino acids. V lost 0 bases and J lost 4; bases outside the gene matches: 8. The CDR3 sequence: CASSQEGGQGSTGELFF. The CDR3 nucleotides are TGCGCCAGCAGCCAAGAAGGGGGCCAGGGAAGCACCGGGGAGCTGTTTTTT.

Of note for this clonotype: Since the CDR3 does not end with the conserved phenylalanine or tryptophan, this likely comes from a read error. It is unclear where the CDR3 begins or ends on the DNA, so no DNA is shown, and the CDR3 is as TCRdb lists it. CDR3 amino acids: CSAAIIPFLYS. The rearrangement links TRBV20-1 to TRBJ2-3. CDR1 is DFQATT, CDR2 SNEGSKA, per germline (reference sequence). The length of the CDR3 is 11 amino acids, counting both ends.

This clonotype was seen more than once but under ten times. The gene calls are TRBV4-2 and TRBJ2-1; weak D call: TRBD1 (5 bases). V was clipped by 2 bases and J by 4 bases, with 9 bases between them. In germline, CDR1 is LGHNA, CDR2 YNFKEQ. The CDR3 is 14 residues long. For the CDR3, the DNA is TGTGCCAGCAGCCAAAATCAGGGATACAATGAGCAGTTCTTC. Its protein product is CASSQNQGYNEQFF.

This clonotype was counted ten times or more. This chain links TRBV9 with TRBJ2-5, with TRBD2 matching over 8 bases. Per germline, CDR1 SGDLS and CDR2 YYNGEE. After removal of 2 bases from V and 4 bases from J, the junction contained 10 bases not matched to a gene. The CDR3 runs 16 residues. The CDR3 DNA follows: TGTGCCAGCAGCGTGAACGCGGGACTAGTGACAGAGACCCAGTACTTC. Its protein is CASSVNAGLVTETQYF.